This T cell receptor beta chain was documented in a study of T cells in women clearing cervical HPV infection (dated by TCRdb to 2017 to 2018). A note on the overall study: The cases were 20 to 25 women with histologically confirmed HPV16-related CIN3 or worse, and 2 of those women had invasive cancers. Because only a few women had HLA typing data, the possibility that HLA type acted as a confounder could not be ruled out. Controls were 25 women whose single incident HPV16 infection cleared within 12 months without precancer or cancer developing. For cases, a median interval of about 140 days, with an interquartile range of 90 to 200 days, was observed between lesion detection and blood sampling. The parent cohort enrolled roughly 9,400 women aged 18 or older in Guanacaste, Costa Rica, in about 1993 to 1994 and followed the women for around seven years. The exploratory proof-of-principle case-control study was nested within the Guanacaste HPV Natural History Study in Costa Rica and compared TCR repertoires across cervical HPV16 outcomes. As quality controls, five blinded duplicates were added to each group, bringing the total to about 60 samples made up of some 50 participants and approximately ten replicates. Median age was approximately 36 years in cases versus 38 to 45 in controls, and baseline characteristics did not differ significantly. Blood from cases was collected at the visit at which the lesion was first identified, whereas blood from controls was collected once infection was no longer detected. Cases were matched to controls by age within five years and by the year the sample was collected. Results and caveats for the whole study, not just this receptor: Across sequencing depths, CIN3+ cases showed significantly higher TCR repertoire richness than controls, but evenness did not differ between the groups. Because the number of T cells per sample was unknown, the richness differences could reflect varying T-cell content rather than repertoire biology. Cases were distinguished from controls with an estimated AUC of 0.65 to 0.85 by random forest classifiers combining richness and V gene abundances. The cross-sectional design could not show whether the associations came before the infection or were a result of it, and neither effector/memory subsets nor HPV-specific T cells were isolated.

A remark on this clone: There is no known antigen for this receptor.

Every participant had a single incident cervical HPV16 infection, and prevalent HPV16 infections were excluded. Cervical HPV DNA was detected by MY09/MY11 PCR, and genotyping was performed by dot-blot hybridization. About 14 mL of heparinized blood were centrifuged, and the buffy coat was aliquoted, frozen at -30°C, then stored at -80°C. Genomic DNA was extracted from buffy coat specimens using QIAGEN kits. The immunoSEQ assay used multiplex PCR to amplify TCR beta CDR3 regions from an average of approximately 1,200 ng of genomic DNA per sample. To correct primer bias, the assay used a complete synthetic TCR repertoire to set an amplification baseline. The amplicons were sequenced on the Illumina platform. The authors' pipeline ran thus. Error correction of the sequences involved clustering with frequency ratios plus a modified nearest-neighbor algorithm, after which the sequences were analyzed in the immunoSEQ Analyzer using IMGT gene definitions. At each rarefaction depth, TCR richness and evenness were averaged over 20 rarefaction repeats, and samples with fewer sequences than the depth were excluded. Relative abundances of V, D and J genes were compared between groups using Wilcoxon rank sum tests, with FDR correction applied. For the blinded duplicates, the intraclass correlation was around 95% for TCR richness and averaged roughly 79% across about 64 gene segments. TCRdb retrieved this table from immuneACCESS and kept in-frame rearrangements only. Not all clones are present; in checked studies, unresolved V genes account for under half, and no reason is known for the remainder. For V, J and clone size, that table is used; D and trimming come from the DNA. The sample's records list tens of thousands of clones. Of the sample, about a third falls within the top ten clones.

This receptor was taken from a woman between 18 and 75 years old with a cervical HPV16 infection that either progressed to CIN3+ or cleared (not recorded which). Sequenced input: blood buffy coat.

For the CDR3, the sequence is CASSSGQGQREKLFF. Partial CDR3 DNA: TGTGCCAGCAGCTCGGGACAGGGTCAAAGGGAAAAA. The sequence joins TRBV7-9 to TRBJ1-4; 9 bases in the middle match TRBD1. The read comes to an end 3 residues before the CDR3 does, leaving the germline J gene to fill in the end. The CDR3 holds 15 amino acids from the cysteine to the phenylalanine. Only the CDR3 bases that were read are kept: 36 of them, in frame from base 1. V trim: 4 bases; J trim: 8 bases; unmatched bases: 8. Looking up the germline V gene (reference sequence) yields CDR1 SEHNR and CDR2 FQNEAQ.